These 18 T cell receptor beta chains came from one sample sequenced in a study of T-cell reconstitution after alpha-beta-depleted transplantation in children (dated by TCRdb to 2016 to 2018). The label giving this sample's treatment or condition can be read as: allogeneic hematopoietic cell transplantation with graft depleted of TCRalphabeta T cells and CD19 B cells. The library was generated by PCR. TCRdb lists the instrument as Illumina HiSeq 2500. Molecular barcoding was employed in the preparation of TCR libraries, with unique molecular identifiers being used to normalize TCRbeta repertoire quantification. Using fastp at Q25 and MiXCR, TCRdb reprocessed the public reads and kept productive beta chains. Identical CDR3 protein sequences are pooled into one entry, listed with their most common genes and DNA. The sample profile shows about 200,000 distinct CDR3 sequences; approximately 8% of them were found once. The top ten constitute under 40% of the sample.

This specimen was PBMCs, mostly from graft donor cells, taken 360 days after TCRalphabeta/CD19-depleted stem cell transplant. The receptors come from a male patient aged 2-9 years who had a stem cell transplant for acute myeloid leukemia, so the T cells may come from the graft donor.

This clonotype occurred many times. This chain uses TRBV3-1 with TRBJ2-1; D is possibly TRBD2 (7 bases). The CDR3 is made up of 13 amino acids. CDR1 and CDR2 from the germline V gene are LGHDT and YNNKEL (reference sequence). V lost 5 bases and J lost 6, with 11 bases in between. In DNA, the CDR3 is TGTGCCAGCAGCTCTCGGGGGGCCAATGAGCAGTTCTTC. Residues: CASSSRGANEQFF.

The table lists this clonotype with a few counts. The gene calls are TRBV12-3 or TRBV12-4 and TRBJ2-1; the match to TRBD1 covers 9 bases. With 6 bases clipped from V and 4 bases from J, the junction kept 7 bases outside the gene matches. The CDR3 is 15 amino acids. As DNA, the CDR3 is TGTGCCAGCAGCTACGGACAGGGGAGGTACAATGAGCAGTTCTTC. Translated, it gives CASSYGQGRYNEQFF.

In its sample, this clonotype was seen a few times. The chain links TRBV20-1 to TRBJ2-3, with TRBD2 as a possible D gene (6 bases). CDR3 length equals 13 residues. V lost 2 bases and J 6 bases, leaving 12 bases between the germline ends. CDR1 is DFQATT, CDR2 SNEGSKA, per germline (reference sequence). The CDR3 reads CSARRTGGDTQYF. The CDR3 coding sequence is TGCAGTGCTAGAAGGACCGGGGGTGATACGCAGTATTTT.

The chain is built from TRBV29-1 and TRBJ2-3; TRBD2 might be the D (6 bases). Germline V gives CDR1 SQVTM, CDR2 ANQGSEA. The V end lost 7 bases, the J end lost 0 bases, and 14 bases lay between the germline ends. The CDR3 has 14 amino acids. CDR3 DNA: TGCAGCGCCAACGGGCTAGCGAGCACAGATACGCAGTATTTT. This translates into CSANGLASTDTQYF.

This clonotype was found many times. J is TRBJ1-1 and V is TRBV21-1; the listed D gene, TRBD1, was not tested against the DNA. TRBV21-1 is a pseudogene locus. The CDR3 contains 14 residues. CDR3 in DNA: TGTGCCAGCAGCAATGTCAGGGTGAACACTGAAGCTTTCTTT. Translating gives CASSNVRVNTEAFF.

This clonotype showed up many times. This chain connects TRBV5-1 to TRBJ2-2; perhaps TRBD2 as D (5 bases). The CDR3 length is 13 residues. Germline assignment: CDR1 SGHRS and CDR2 YFSETQ. The germline V and J ends were trimmed by 4 bases and 7 bases, with 11 bases remaining between them. The CDR3 region has the DNA TGCGCCAGCAGCCCTAGCTGGGTCGGGGAGCTGTTTTTT. This translates into CASSPSWVGELFF.

The CDR3 DNA reads as TGTGCCACCAGTTCACCCGGGACAGGGGTTCCAGCGAACACCGGGGAGCTGTTTTTT. Amino acid sequence: CATSSPGTGVPANTGELFF. The chain carries TRBV24-1 and TRBJ2-2; 10 bases match TRBD1. CDR1 and CDR2 (germline): KGHDR, SFDVKD. Trimming removed 6 bases from V and 0 bases from J; junction bases left unmatched: 12. The CDR3 loop spans 19 amino acids.

The sample holds many counts of this clonotype. The V call is TRBV20-1, the J call TRBJ2-5, with D possibly being TRBD1 (5 bases). Trimming left V 2 bases short and J 1 base short, with 8 bases between. CDR3 size: 13 residues. Germline values: CDR1 DFQATT, CDR2 SNEGSKA (reference sequence). The chain's CDR3 is CSARPGIQETQYF. DNA for the CDR3: TGCAGTGCTAGACCAGGGATCCAAGAGACCCAGTACTTC.

This clonotype occurred a few times. The chain carries TRBV5-1 and TRBJ2-4; a possible D gene is TRBD1 (6 bases). V gave up 0 bases and J gave up 3 bases, with 7 bases separating them. There are 14 residues in the CDR3. Germline V gene lookup returns CDR1 SGHRS and CDR2 YFSETQ. Written as DNA, the CDR3 is TGCGCCAGCAGCTTGGGGGACATCAAAAACATTCAGTACTTC. The encoded protein is CASSLGDIKNIQYF.

This clonotype was observed at least ten times. This rearrangement joins TRBV24-1 to TRBJ2-1; D gene ambiguous. The CDR3 sequence is 14 residues long. Germline values: CDR1 KGHDR, CDR2 SFDVKD. V was trimmed by 2 bases and J by 2 bases, leaving 6 bases between them. CDR3 bases: TGTGCCACCAGTGATTCCTCCCCCTACAATGAGCAGTTCTTC. Protein: CATSDSSPYNEQFF.

At least ten counts were recorded for this clonotype. The V and J genes are TRBV15 and TRBJ2-2; the D is unclear. The CDR3 runs 12 residues. V was clipped by 1 base and J by 7 bases, with 4 bases between them. Per germline, CDR1 LNHNV and CDR2 YYDKDF (reference sequence). The CDR3 protein is CATSRGFGELFF. CDR3 in DNA: TGTGCCACCAGCAGAGGGTTCGGGGAGCTGTTTTTT.

The table lists this clonotype with many counts. The V and J genes are TRBV12-3 or TRBV12-4 and TRBJ2-7; 12 bases agree with TRBD2. The CDR3 extends over 15 amino acids. V lost 2 bases, J lost 3 bases, and 2 bases stayed unmatched. The CDR3 sequence is CASSLRTSGIYEQYF. The CDR3 coding sequence is TGTGCCAGCAGTTTACGGACTAGCGGGATCTACGAGCAGTACTTC.

This clonotype has ten or more counts. V and J are TRBV24-1 and TRBJ2-3, with D tentatively TRBD1 (5 bases). The CDR3 spans 13 residues. V lost 5 bases and J lost 2, with 7 bases in between. Germline values: CDR1 KGHDR, CDR2 SFDVKD. The CDR3 bases are TGTGCCACCAGTGGACAGACCACAGATACGCAGTATTTT. Translation: CATSGQTTDTQYF.

The sample holds many counts of this clonotype. The chain recombines TRBV29-1 with TRBJ1-2; D call uncertain. V was shortened by 6 bases and J by 4 bases, with 12 bases between the two germline ends. The CDR3 runs 12 residues. In germline, CDR1 is SQVTM, CDR2 ANQGSEA. CDR3 amino acids: CSVQGGSYGYTF. CDR3 sequence (DNA): TGCAGCGTCCAAGGCGGAAGCTATGGCTACACCTTC. The whole variable domain, remainder taken from reference TRBV29-1 and TRBJ1-2, is SAVISQKPSRDICQRGTSLTIQCQVDSQVTMMFWYRQQPGQSLTLIATANQGSEATYESGFVIDKFPISRPNLTFSTLTVSNMSPEDSSIYLCSVQGGSYGYTFGSGTRLTVV.

This clonotype turned up a few times. The chain carries TRBV12-3 or TRBV12-4 and TRBJ1-3, with TRBD1 matching over 9 bases. J was trimmed by 4 bases and V by 6 bases; bases with no gene match: 7. CDR3 length: 15 residues. This chain's CDR3 is CASRRTGAEGNTIYF. The CDR3 DNA sequence: TGTGCCAGCAGACGGACAGGGGCGGAGGGAAACACCATATATTTT.

In this sample, this clonotype turned up a few times. This chain connects TRBV6-2 or TRBV6-3 to TRBJ2-1; 10 nucleotides align to TRBD2. The CDR3 runs 15 residues. The V gene end was trimmed by 7 bases and the J gene end by 2 bases; junction bases not matched to a gene: 5. The germline V gene has CDR1 MNHEY and CDR2 SVGEGT. The CDR3 DNA reads TGTGCCAGCACCCTAGCGGGAGCGACCTACAATGAGCAGTTCTTC. Protein product: CASTLAGATYNEQFF.

This clonotype was observed many times. This chain joins TRBV4-1 and TRBJ2-1; 8 bases fit TRBD2. With V trimmed by 5 bases and J by 6 bases, 3 bases remained unmatched. Germline lookup yields CDR1 MGHRA and CDR2 YSYEKL. CDR3 size: 13 residues. For the CDR3, the DNA is TGCGCCAGCAGCGTGCGGGAGGTCAATGAGCAGTTCTTC. Encoded protein: CASSVREVNEQFF.

This clonotype was seen many times. J is TRBJ2-1 and V is TRBV7-2, with 8 bases fitting TRBD2. CDR1 is SGHTA and CDR2 is FQGNSA in the germline V gene. The CDR3 has 16 amino acids. After removal of 6 bases from V and 5 bases from J, the junction contained 12 bases not matched to a gene. This CDR3 is CASRLTGGRGNNEQFF. The CDR3 DNA reads as TGTGCCAGCAGACTCACGGGGGGGAGAGGGAACAATGAGCAGTTCTTC.